These T cell receptor beta chains were read from a single sample in a study of blood T cell repertoires in COVID-19. The protocol was immunoSEQ multiplex PCR, while the TCRdb copy is restricted to in-frame clones and leaves out a portion. The sample holds about half a million clones, 70% to 90% seen once. Source material: peripheral blood. The source of these receptors is a human donor in a cohort sampled during active COVID-19. The CDR3 runs from the conserved cysteine through the conserved F or W. Fields, in order: V gene, clone size, D gene, J gene, CDR3 length, CDR3 DNA, CDR3 protein. The D gene is left open where the match is weak. Some rows have no size entry. The others give once, few or many, or a class for an expanded clone.

>TRBV15|.|.|TRBJ2-1|12
TGTGCCACGGCCTCGGGTTACAATGAGCAGTTCTTC
CATASGYNEQFF
>TRBV3-1/TRBV3-2|.|.|TRBJ1-3|17
TGTGCCAGCAGCCAACTGCGGGATAGGGCGGGTGGAAACACCATATATTTT
CASSQLRDRAGGNTIYF
>TRBV7-2|.|.|TRBJ1-5|15
TGTGCCAGCAGCTTAGAGAACCAGTTAAATCAGCCCCAGCATTTT
CASSLENQLNQPQHF
>TRBV21-1|.|.|TRBJ1-1|16
TGTGCCAGCAGCAAAGCCGGGATTTCTCAACAAGTTGAAGCTTTCTTT
CASSKAGISQQVEAFF
>TRBV28|once|.|TRBJ1-6|14
TGTGCCAGCAGTCCTCCGGGTGTTAATTCACCCCTCCACTTT
CASSPPGVNSPLHF
>TRBV4-2|.|TRBD2|TRBJ2-3|16
TGTGCCAGCAGCCAGGGACTAGCGAAAGGGACAGATACGCAGTATTTT
CASSQGLAKGTDTQYF
>TRBV27|.|.|TRBJ2-3|13
TGTGCCAGCAGTTTTCGGGGGAGCGATACGCAGTATTTT
CASSFRGSDTQYF
>TRBV2|.|.|TRBJ2-7|18
TGTGCCGCGACTCCTGGGGGCGGTGGGAGTCGTACAGGGAACGAGCAGTACTTC
CAATPGGGGSRTGNEQYF
>TRBV7-2|.|TRBD1|TRBJ2-7|14
TGTGCCAGCACCGAAAACAGGGGGCCCTACGAGCAGTACTTC
CASTENRGPYEQYF
>TRBV7-8|.|.|TRBJ1-2|15
TGTGCCAGCAGCGCTAGGACACCTGCTAACTATGGCTACACCTTC
CASSARTPANYGYTF
>TRBV5-1|.|TRBD1|TRBJ2-3|14
TGCGCCAGCAGCTCGACAGGGGTGGCAGATACGCAGTATTTT
CASSSTGVADTQYF
>TRBV3-1/TRBV3-2|.|TRBD2|TRBJ2-3|13
TGTGCCAGCAGCCGGACGAGGGAGGGGACGCAGTATTTT
CASSRTREGTQYF
>TRBV7-9|.|TRBD1|TRBJ1-2|14
TGTGCCAGCAGCTTAGGACAGGGTGACTATGGCTACACCTTC
CASSLGQGDYGYTF
>TRBV9|.|TRBD1|TRBJ2-2|13
TGTGCCAGCAGGGACAGGGTGAACGGGGAGCTGTTTTTT
CASRDRVNGELFF
>TRBV11-2|once|TRBD2|TRBJ2-1|18
TGTGCCAGCAGCTTAGGACTAGCGGGAGTTAGCTCCTACAATGAGCAGTTCTTC
CASSLGLAGVSSYNEQFF
>TRBV25-1|.|TRBD1|TRBJ1-2|16
TGTGCCAGCAGTTCCTTCGGGACAGGAGTAAACTATGGCTACACCTTC
CASSSFGTGVNYGYTF
>TRBV6-4|.|TRBD1|TRBJ1-4|17
TGTGCCAGCAGTGACTCGAGAAGATCAGGGGGCAATGAAAAACTGTTTTTT
CASSDSRRSGGNEKLFF
>TRBV9|.|TRBD2|TRBJ2-3|14
TGTGCCAGCAGCCTCGGGACTAGCGGAGATACGCAGTATTTT
CASSLGTSGDTQYF
>TRBV7-9|few|.|TRBJ2-1|13
TGTGCCAGCAGCTTAGCAGTTATCGGTGAGCAGTTCTTC
CASSLAVIGEQFF
>TRBV9|few|TRBD2|TRBJ2-1|15
TGTGCCAGCAGCGTAGTTAGCGGGAGGGCCGGGGAGCAGTTCTTC
CASSVVSGRAGEQFF
>TRBV3-1/TRBV3-2|.|TRBD2|TRBJ2-7|17
TGTGCCAGCAGCCGTGGAGAGGGACTAGGCCTCCAGGGAGAGCAGTACTTC
CASSRGEGLGLQGEQYF
>TRBV27|.|TRBD1|TRBJ1-6|16
TGTGCCAGCAGTTTCGGGACAGGGGGCTATAATTCACCCCTCCACTTT
CASSFGTGGYNSPLHF
>TRBV7-2|.|.|TRBJ1-2|15
TGTGCCAGCAGCTTAGCGGCGACGGAGGGTAGAGGCTACACCTTC
CASSLAATEGRGYTF
>TRBV5-1|.|.|TRBJ2-3|14
TGCGCCAGCGGTAACAGCGGGCCTATTCATACGCAGTATTTT
CASGNSGPIHTQYF
>TRBV7-9|once|TRBD1|TRBJ1-2|16
TGTGCCAGCAGCCATGAGACTCCGGGACAGGGTGCTGGCTACACCTTC
CASSHETPGQGAGYTF
>TRBV4-2|.|.|TRBJ1-1|15
TGTGCCAGCAGCCGTGGATCACGGGAGAACACTGAAGCTTTCTTT
CASSRGSRENTEAFF
>TRBV19|.|TRBD2|TRBJ2-1|16
TGTGCCAGTAGTATGACCTCTAGCGGGAGGTACAATGAGCAGTTCTTC
CASSMTSSGRYNEQFF
>TRBV5-6|many|.|TRBJ1-2|17
TGTGCCAGCAGCTTAGTTGGCAGGGGAGTATCGAACTATGGCTACACCTTC
CASSLVGRGVSNYGYTF
>TRBV7-8|.|.|TRBJ2-5|12
TGTGCCAGCAGCGACACTGAGGAGACCCAGTACTTC
CASSDTEETQYF
>TRBV6-5|.|TRBD1|TRBJ1-2|14
TGTGCCAGCAGGAGGACAGGGCACAACTATGGCTACACCTTC
CASRRTGHNYGYTF
>TRBV7-9|.|.|TRBJ1-6|15
TGTGCCAGCAGCGGAGGGTCAGGGAATAATTCACCCCTCCACTTT
CASSGGSGNNSPLHF
>TRBV12-3/TRBV12-4|.|.|TRBJ1-2|12
TGTGCCAGCAGTACCAGAAACCGCGGCTACACCTTC
CASSTRNRGYTF
>TRBV3-1/TRBV3-2|.|TRBD2|TRBJ2-7|18
TGTGCCAGCAGCACCGCCGGCGGACTAGCGGGGGGATCCTACGAGCAGTACTTC
CASSTAGGLAGGSYEQYF
>TRBV10-3|.|.|TRBJ2-1|13
TGTGCCATCAGTGGCCTAGTAGGCAATGAGCAGTTCTTC
CAISGLVGNEQFF
>TRBV5-1|.|TRBD1|TRBJ1-2|18
TGCGCCAGCAGCTTGGCCTTGACAGGGGGCGTACCGGCGTATGGCTACACCTTC
CASSLALTGGVPAYGYTF
>TRBV7-3|.|TRBD1|TRBJ1-3|15
TGTGCCAGCAGCTTGACAGGGGGGTATGGAAACACCATATATTTT
CASSLTGGYGNTIYF
>TRBV30|.|.|TRBJ1-2|12
TGTGCCTTTTATGGGGGAGGAGGAGGCTACACCTTC
CAFYGGGGGYTF
>TRBV27|.|TRBD1|TRBJ1-1|13
TGTGCCAGCAGTCGACAGGGGAACACTGAAGCTTTCTTT
CASSRQGNTEAFF
>TRBV6-7|.|.|TRBJ2-7|18
TGTGCCAGCAGTTACTCCCCCCCCACGACAGGAGACACCTACGAGCAGTACTTC
CASSYSPPTTGDTYEQYF